Listed below are T cell receptor beta chains from one sample, sequenced in a study of OX40 agonist ivuxolimab in advanced cancers. Profiling relied on immunoSEQ multiplex PCR, and the TCRdb table lists in-frame clones only, not all of them. The table records tens of thousands of clones, 80% to 85% of them present only once. Material: CD4+ or CD8+ T cells sorted from blood, obtained in a trial of the OX40 agonist ivuxolimab. The receptors were gathered from an adult with an advanced solid tumor such as melanoma, head and neck, liver or kidney cancer. CDR3s include the opening cysteine and the closing phenylalanine or tryptophan. D genes are given only for firm matches. A row's size may be missing; if present it is once, few, many or a size class.

.,.,TRBV6-1,TRBJ2-2,TGTGCCAGCACCTACTACAGGGAGGACACCGGGGAGCTGTTTTTT,CASTYYREDTGELFF
TRBD2,.,TRBV30,TRBJ2-1,TGTGCCTGGAGTGCTGTGATTTCTAGCGGGAGGGCCGAACGGGGTGAGCAGTTCTTC,CAWSAVISSGRAERGEQFF
.,.,TRBV6-1,TRBJ1-1,TGTGCCAGCATACAGGGAGGTAGGACTGAAGCTTTCTTT,CASIQGGRTEAFF
.,.,TRBV5-4,TRBJ2-5,TGTGCCAGCAGCTTACAGGGGAGGGGGGAGACCCAGTACTTC,CASSLQGRGETQYF
TRBD2,few,TRBV7-3,TRBJ2-7,TGTGCCAGCAGCTTAACGAGCGGGGTGTTAATAGAGCAGTACTTC,CASSLTSGVLIEQYF
.,.,TRBV19,TRBJ1-1,TGTGCCAGTAGTATGGTCAACGGCATGAACACTGAAGCTTTCTTT,CASSMVNGMNTEAFF
.,.,TRBV9,TRBJ2-1,TGTGCCAGCAGCGTAGGGGGAGCCCTCAGTGAGCAGTTCTTC,CASSVGGALSEQFF
TRBD1,.,TRBV4-2,TRBJ2-7,TGTGCCAGCAGCCAAATTGGACAGGGGGCCGGCTACGAGCAGTACTTC,CASSQIGQGAGYEQYF
TRBD2,.,TRBV18,TRBJ2-1,TGTGCCAGCTCGCTTTCTAGCGGGGGGGCTGATGAGCAGTTCTTC,CASSLSSGGADEQFF
.,.,TRBV6-5,TRBJ1-5,TGTGCCAGCAGGGACACAGATCAGCCCCAGCATTTT,CASRDTDQPQHF
.,.,TRBV20-1,TRBJ2-2,TGCAGTGCTCAGGGAGACGGGGAGCTGTTTTTT,CSAQGDGELFF
.,once,TRBV29-1,TRBJ2-1,TGCAGCGTTGAAGGAAAATATTTAGTGGGTGAGCAGTTCTTC,CSVEGKYLVGEQFF
.,.,TRBV6-5,TRBJ1-1,TGTGCCAGCGGAACGTCGGGGGCTGAAGCTTTCTTT,CASGTSGAEAFF
TRBD1,.,TRBV2,TRBJ2-5,TGTGCCAGCCCTAGGACAGGGGAGAAAGTTTGGGAGACCCAGTACTTC,CASPRTGEKVWETQYF
TRBD1,.,TRBV5-1,TRBJ1-1,TGCGCCAGCAGCTACGGGACAGGGAGGACTGAAGCTTTCTTT,CASSYGTGRTEAFF
TRBD2,.,TRBV7-6,TRBJ2-7,TGTGCCAGCAGCTTAGGGGTAGCGGGGGGGGAGCAGTACTTC,CASSLGVAGGEQYF
.,.,TRBV7-9,TRBJ1-6,TGTGCCAGCAGCATGTCCGGGAGCCCTAATTCACCCCTCCACTTT,CASSMSGSPNSPLHF
.,.,TRBV11-1,TRBJ1-6,TGTGCCAGCAGCTTATTGCGGTCACCCCTCCACTTT,CASSLLRSPLHF
TRBD1,.,TRBV6-5,TRBJ1-6,TGTGCCAGCAGGACAGGGTCCCATAATTCACCCCTCCACTTT,CASRTGSHNSPLHF
TRBD2,once,TRBV7-2,TRBJ2-1,TGTGCCAGCAGCTTAGGAGGGACTAGCGGGAGGAATGAGCAGTTCTTC,CASSLGGTSGRNEQFF
TRBD2,.,TRBV5-1,TRBJ2-5,TGCGCCAGCAGCGAAGGCAGCGGGGCCTACCAAGAGACCCAGTACTTC,CASSEGSGAYQETQYF
TRBD1,.,TRBV13,TRBJ2-7,TGTGCCAGCAGCCCGCAGGGGGCTAGCTCCTACGAGCAGTACTTC,CASSPQGASSYEQYF
TRBD1,.,TRBV2,TRBJ2-3,TGTGCCAGCAGTGGACAGGGGGACGTAAGAGGTACGCAGTATTTT,CASSGQGDVRGTQYF
.,.,TRBV7-2,TRBJ2-7,TGTGCCAGCAGTTCCTCCGGGACGGCGCCCTACGAGCAGTACTTC,CASSSSGTAPYEQYF
.,few,TRBV10-3,TRBJ2-1,TGTGCCATCAGAAGACTAGAATACAATGAGCAGTTCTTC,CAIRRLEYNEQFF
.,once,TRBV9,TRBJ1-1,TGTGCCAGCAGCGTCACAGGGATTACTGAAGCTTTCTTT,CASSVTGITEAFF
.,.,TRBV5-4,TRBJ1-6,TGTGCCAGCAGCTTGGACCAGTCCCTATCCTATAATTCACCCCTCCACTTT,CASSLDQSLSYNSPLHF
.,.,TRBV30,TRBJ2-1,TGTGCCTGGAGTGTAGTGTTAGTAGGAACCAATGAGCAGTTCTTC,CAWSVVLVGTNEQFF
TRBD2,once,TRBV27,TRBJ2-3,TGTGCCAGCTTAGCGGGGGGGGATACGCAGTATTTT,CASLAGGDTQYF
TRBD1,.,TRBV25-1,TRBJ1-1,TGTGCCAGCAGTGAACCAGAACCCCCCAGGGGGGTGGGCACTGAAGCTTTCTTT,CASSEPEPPRGVGTEAFF
.,.,TRBV25-1,TRBJ1-1,TGTGCCAGCAGTGACGGGGGGGTTTGGACTGAAGCTTTCTTT,CASSDGGVWTEAFF
.,.,TRBV7-2,TRBJ2-7,TGTGCCAGCAGCTTAGCCTCGGGCAGGTACGAGCAGTACTTC,CASSLASGRYEQYF
.,.,TRBV5-1,TRBJ2-4,TGCGCCAGCAGCCCCGTCAGGGTGGACATTCAGTACTTC,CASSPVRVDIQYF